The 15 T cell receptor beta chains reported below all come from one sample, sequenced in a study of cytomegalovirus exposure and HLA in healthy donors. The data were produced by immunoSEQ multiplex PCR, yet TCRdb's version contains in-frame clones alone and is incomplete. The sample shows just under 150,000 clones, over 80% of them seen only once. The sequencing input was PBMCs. These receptors came from a man between 18 and 35 years old in good health and CMV-seropositive.

The CDR3 DNA sequence: TGTGCCAGCTCACCACCGGGACAGGCCACAAAACTGTTTTTT. This encodes CASSPPGQATKLFF. The chain links TRBV18 to TRBJ1-4; 8 bases match TRBD1. This CDR3 comprises 14 residues. V lost 0 bases and J lost 10; bases outside the gene matches: 4. Germline values: CDR1 KGHSH, CDR2 LQKENI. The variable domain in full, completed from reference TRBV18 and TRBJ1-4, reads NAGVMQNPRHLVRRRGQEARLRCSPMKGHSHVYWYRQLPEEGLKFMVYLQKENIIDESGMPKERFSAEFPKEGPSILRIQQVVRGDSAAYFCASSPPGQATKLFFGSGTQLSVL.

This clone showed up just a few times. The chain is built from TRBV30 and TRBJ1-2, with TRBD1 as a possible D gene (5 bases). The ends were cut back, 8 bases at V and 0 bases at J, with 10 bases in the middle. Germline-derived CDR1 and CDR2 are GTSNPN and SVGIG (reference sequence). The CDR3 sequence is 12 residues long. CDR3 in DNA: TGTGCCGGGACCGCAGCTAACTATGGCTACACCTTC. Protein: CAGTAANYGYTF. Combining the CDR3 with reference TRBV30 and TRBJ1-2 gives the whole variable domain SQTIHQWPATLVQPVGSPLSLECTVEGTSNPNLYWYRQAAGRGLQLLFYSVGIGQISSEVPQNLSASRPQDRQFILSSKKLLLSDSGFYLCAGTAANYGYTFGSGTRLTVV.

Concerning this clone: This specimen includes other DNA sequences encoding the same CDR3. The V gene is TRBV5-1, the J gene TRBJ1-2; a weak D match, TRBD1 (6 bases). V lost 4 bases and J lost 3, with 10 bases in between. The CDR3 is made up of 13 amino acids. Germline CDR1 and CDR2: SGHRS and YFSETQ. The CDR3 loop reads CASSPTGDYGYTF. The CDR3 DNA reads as TGCGCCAGCAGCCCGACAGGTGACTATGGCTACACCTTC.

This CDR3 reads CASSFRGLAGANEQFF. The CDR3 bases are TGTGCCAGCAGCTTCCGGGGACTAGCGGGAGCCAATGAGCAGTTCTTC. This sequence joins TRBV5-6 and TRBJ2-1; TRBD2 matches at 14 bases. Germline CDR1 and CDR2: SGHDT and YYEEEE. The CDR3 spans 16 residues. V dropped 2 bases and J dropped 6; count of bases not matched to a gene: 4.

A single count supports this clone. The genes are TRBV7-8 and TRBJ2-3; D unclear. The V gene's germline CDR1 is SGHVS and CDR2 FQNEAQ. V dropped 10 bases and J dropped 4 bases, with 6 bases sitting between them. This CDR3 has 10 residues. The CDR3 here is CATLADTQYF. The CDR3 DNA reads TGTGCCACCTTAGCAGATACGCAGTATTTT.

Of note for this clone: The junction differs from germline at one of its ends, possibly a read error. The gene calls are TRBV7-7 and TRBJ2-2; 8 bases map to TRBD1. Germline V gene data show CDR1 as SSHAT and CDR2 as FNYEAQ (reference sequence). This CDR3 comprises 16 residues. DNA of the CDR3: TGTGCTAGCACCTTGGGACAGGCGCCAGATTCCGGGGAGCTGTTTTTT. Its protein product is CASTLGQAPDSGELFF.

The rearrangement uses TRBV13 and TRBJ2-6; unclear D gene. Trimming removed 5 bases from V and 1 base from J, with 6 bases in between. The germline V gene has CDR1 PRHDT and CDR2 FYEKMQ (reference sequence). The CDR3 covers 14 residues. CDR3: CASSPFSGANVLTF. DNA of the CDR3: TGTGCCAGCAGCCCTTTTTCTGGGGCCAACGTCCTGACTTTC.

The sample holds a few counts of this clone. The gene calls are TRBV25-1 and TRBJ1-5, with D uncertain. The germline V gene encodes CDR1 MGHDK and CDR2 SYGVNS. The CDR3 is 14 amino acids. The V and J ends lost 6 bases and 3 bases respectively, with 12 bases between them. As DNA, the CDR3 is TGTGCCAGCAGCCGTTCTAGCGTCAATCAGCCCCAGCATTTT. Translating gives CASSRSSVNQPQHF.

The chain has TRBV30 and TRBJ2-3, with D perhaps matching TRBD2 (6 bases). This CDR3 is 13 amino acids long. Germline-derived CDR1 and CDR2 are GTSNPN and SVGIG (reference sequence). The germline V and J ends were trimmed by 5 bases and 3 bases, with 12 bases remaining between them. The CDR3 spells CAWDRDLTDTQYF. The CDR3 nucleotides read TGTGCCTGGGACCGGGACTTGACAGATACGCAGTATTTT.

The J gene is TRBJ1-5, the V gene TRBV5-1; a weak D match, TRBD1 (6 bases). V lost 3 bases and J 4 bases, leaving 14 bases between the germline ends. The CDR3 has 15 amino acids. Per germline, CDR1 SGHRS and CDR2 YFSETQ. DNA for the CDR3: TGCGCCAGCAGCTCGGACGGACAGCCAAATCAGCCCCAGCATTTT. This sequence encodes CASSSDGQPNQPQHF.

The chain recombines TRBV5-1 with TRBJ1-1, with 7 bases identical to TRBD1. V was pared by 2 bases and J by 3 bases, with 7 bases of the junction left unmatched. The CDR3 is 15 residues long. The V gene's germline CDR1 is SGHRS and CDR2 YFSETQ. CDR3 protein: CASSFLRDRDTEAFF. The CDR3 region has the DNA TGCGCCAGCAGCTTCCTCCGGGACAGAGACACTGAAGCTTTCTTT.

The CDR3 DNA is TGTGCCAGCAGCCCGACTGGCACAGATACGCAGTATTTT. Its protein product is CASSPTGTDTQYF. V usage is TRBV9 and J usage is TRBJ2-3; no clear D gene. The V gene's germline CDR1 is SGDLS and CDR2 YYNGEE. This CDR3 region has 13 residues. V lost 4 bases, J lost 1 base, and 7 bases lay in between.

The chain combines TRBV4-1 with TRBJ2-7; D is perhaps TRBD2 (6 bases). The V end was cut by 3 bases, the J end by 4 bases, with 22 bases between. CDR1 is MGHRA, CDR2 YSYEKL, per germline. CDR3 length: 17 amino acids. The CDR3 protein is CASSHDPRSGPLYEQYF. CDR3 nucleotides: TGCGCCAGCAGCCACGATCCTAGGAGCGGGCCTTTGTACGAGCAGTACTTC.

The J gene is TRBJ2-5, the V gene TRBV6-5; 8 nucleotides match TRBD2. The CDR3 is 14 amino acids. Germline V gene sequence: CDR1 MNHEY, CDR2 SVGAGI. V lost 0 bases, J lost 5 bases, and 2 bases stayed unmatched. CDR3 sequence reads: CASSYSTSVETQYF. Here the CDR3 DNA reads TGTGCCAGCAGTTACTCGACTAGCGTCGAGACCCAGTACTTC.

V usage is TRBV15 and J usage is TRBJ2-2, with TRBD2 identical over 11 bases. The CDR3 consists of 13 residues. CDR1 LNHNV and CDR2 YYDKDF come from the germline V gene (reference sequence). J lost 4 bases, V lost 8 bases, and 0 bases had no gene match. The CDR3 sequence: CATGLAGTGELFF. For the CDR3, the DNA is TGTGCCACCGGACTAGCGGGCACCGGGGAGCTGTTTTTT.